This TCR beta chain emerged from a study of long-term antiretroviral therapy in people with HIV. With 4 bases removed from V and 1 base from J, the gap between germline ends came to 10 bases. CDR3 length: 13 residues. Germline-derived CDR1 and CDR2 are SQVTM and ANQGSEA. Survey level was the resolution at which the v3.0 immunoSEQ assay ran. Data came from immunoSEQ multiplex PCR; TCRdb stores just in-frame clones and leaves some out. The table has 40,000 to 50,000 clones, about 94% seen once; the top ten hold 2% to 2.5%. V usage is TRBV29-1 and J usage is TRBJ1-1; no clear D gene. The specimen comprised unsorted PBMCs, sampled 9.2 years after starting antiretroviral therapy. The source is a man under 40 with HIV. In nucleotides, the CDR3 is TGCAGCGTTGCAATGTTAGAGAACACTGAAGCTTTCTTT. It encodes CSVAMLENTEAFF. The full variable domain, in which reference TRBV29-1 and TRBJ1-1 provide the parts outside the CDR3, is SAVISQKPSRDICQRGTSLTIQCQVDSQVTMMFWYRQQPGQSLTLIATANQGSEATYESGFVIDKFPISRPNLTFSTLTVSNMSPEDSSIYLCSVAMLENTEAFFGQGTRLTVV.